What follows is one T cell receptor beta chain and its context. Its matching antigen is unknown. Libraries were prepared by immunoSEQ multiplex PCR; TCRdb keeps only in-frame clonotypes and omits some of them. The sample yields 150,000 to 200,000 clones, approximately 80% seen once. The data stem from a study of cytotoxic CD8 clonotypes in ibrutinib-treated CLL. Overall study results and limits: Among the clonotypes, public ones were uncommon and contracted or held stable on treatment. Patients showed higher baseline clonality than age-matched healthy donors, and it tracked circulating CD8+ T-cell counts. Progressing patients had sampling times that differed from those of sustained-remission patients.

The CDR3 spans 14 residues. The V segment lost 3 bases and the J segment 4 bases; nucleotides outside the gene matches: 5. The germline V gene encodes CDR1 SGHNT and CDR2 YYREEE (reference sequence). The V and J genes are TRBV5-4 and TRBJ1-1, with 8 positions matching TRBD1. The specimen comprised PBMCs, sampled after 12 months of ibrutinib treatment. This receptor was taken from a human donor with chronic lymphocytic leukemia. DNA of the CDR3: TGTGCCAGCAGCTGGGGAACAGGGGGCACTGAAGCTTTCTTT. Protein product: CASSWGTGGTEAFF.